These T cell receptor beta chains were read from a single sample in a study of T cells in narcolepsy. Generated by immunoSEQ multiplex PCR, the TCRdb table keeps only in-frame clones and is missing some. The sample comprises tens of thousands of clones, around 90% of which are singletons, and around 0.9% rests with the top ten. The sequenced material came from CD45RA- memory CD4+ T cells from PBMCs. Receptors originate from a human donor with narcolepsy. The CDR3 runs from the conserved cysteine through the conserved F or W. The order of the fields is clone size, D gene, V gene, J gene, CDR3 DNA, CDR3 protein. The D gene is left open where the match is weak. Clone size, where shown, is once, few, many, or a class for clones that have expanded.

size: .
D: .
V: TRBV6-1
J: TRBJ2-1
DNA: TGTGCCAGCGATGTGAACGGGCCCAGCTACAATGAGCAGTTCTTC
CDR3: CASDVNGPSYNEQFF

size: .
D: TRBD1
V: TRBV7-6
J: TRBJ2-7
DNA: TGTGCCAGCAGCTTAGGGACAGGGGGAGGCGAGCAGTACTTC
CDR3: CASSLGTGGGEQYF

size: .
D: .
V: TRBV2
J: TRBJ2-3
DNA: TGTGCCAGCAGAGTAGGACCTAGCACAGATACGCAGTATTTT
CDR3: CASRVGPSTDTQYF

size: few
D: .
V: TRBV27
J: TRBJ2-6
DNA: TGTGCCAGCAGCCGGGGAGTCTCTGGGGCCAACGTCCTGACTTTC
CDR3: CASSRGVSGANVLTF

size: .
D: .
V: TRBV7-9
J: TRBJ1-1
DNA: TGTGCCAGCAGCTTAAGAGAACTGAACACTGAAGCTTTCTTT
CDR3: CASSLRELNTEAFF

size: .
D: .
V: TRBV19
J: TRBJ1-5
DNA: TGTGCCAGTAGTATAGACGCAGGTGGGGCTAGACAGCCCCAGCATTTT
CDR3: CASSIDAGGARQPQHF

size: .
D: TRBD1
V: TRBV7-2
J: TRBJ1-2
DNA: TGTGCCAGCAGCTTAGTACTGGGGACAGCTTATGGCTACACCTTC
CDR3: CASSLVLGTAYGYTF

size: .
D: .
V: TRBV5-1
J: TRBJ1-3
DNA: TGCGCCAGCAGCCAACAGGGCGGGGCAGGGTCTGGAAACACCATATATTTT
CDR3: CASSQQGGAGSGNTIYF

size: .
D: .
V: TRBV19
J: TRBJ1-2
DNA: TGTGCCAGTAGTATGGAGGGACGGCGCGGCTACACCTTC
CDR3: CASSMEGRRGYTF

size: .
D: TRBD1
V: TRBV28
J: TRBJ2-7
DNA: TGTGCCAGCAGTTTATCCGGGACAGGGCCGGGGGAGCAGTACTTC
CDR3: CASSLSGTGPGEQYF

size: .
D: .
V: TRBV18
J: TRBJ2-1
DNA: TGTGCCAGCTCACCTCGAGACACCTCTATCAACAATGAGCAGTTCTTC
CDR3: CASSPRDTSINNEQFF

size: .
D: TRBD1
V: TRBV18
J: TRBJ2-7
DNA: TGTGCCAGCTCACCAGGGCTGGGACAGGCCTACGAGCAGTACTTC
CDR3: CASSPGLGQAYEQYF

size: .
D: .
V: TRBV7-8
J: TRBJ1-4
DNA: TGTGCCAGCAGCCCGTGGGGGAATGAAAAACTGTTTTTT
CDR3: CASSPWGNEKLFF

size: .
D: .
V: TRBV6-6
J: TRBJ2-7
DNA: TGTGCCAGCAGTTACTCGGGGGTTCCCTACGAGCAGTACTTC
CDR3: CASSYSGVPYEQYF

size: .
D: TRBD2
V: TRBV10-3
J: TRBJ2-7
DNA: TGTGCCATCAGTGGGTCTAGCGGGATCGACTACGAGCAGTACTTC
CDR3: CAISGSSGIDYEQYF

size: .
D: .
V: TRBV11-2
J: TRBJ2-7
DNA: TGTGCCAGCAGCTTAGACGGGGGGCGGTTTATTTACGGGCAGTACTTC
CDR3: CASSLDGGRFIYGQYF

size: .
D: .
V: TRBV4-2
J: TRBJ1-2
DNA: TGTGCCAGCAGCCAAGATCGTGCACAGGGCGCCTTTAACTATGGCTACACCTTC
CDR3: CASSQDRAQGAFNYGYTF

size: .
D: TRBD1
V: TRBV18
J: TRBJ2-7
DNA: TGTGCCAGCTCACCACTGACAGGGGTCTCACCGACTTACGAGCAGTACTTC
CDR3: CASSPLTGVSPTYEQYF

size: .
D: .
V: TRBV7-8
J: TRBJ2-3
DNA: TGTGCCAGCAGCTCGAAGCGGCTAGCAGCAGATACGCAGTATTTT
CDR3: CASSSKRLAADTQYF

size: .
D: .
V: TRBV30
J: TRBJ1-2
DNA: TGTGCCTGGAGTCCCGGGACACCTAACTATGGCTACACCTTC
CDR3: CAWSPGTPNYGYTF

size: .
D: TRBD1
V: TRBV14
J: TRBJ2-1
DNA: TGTGCCAGCAGCCAAGGGGGGACAGGGATTTCCAATGAGCAGTTCTTC
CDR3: CASSQGGTGISNEQFF

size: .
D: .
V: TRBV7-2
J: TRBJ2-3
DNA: TGTGCCAGCAGCTCCGACAGGCTAGCCTCCGTTTTT
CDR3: CASSSDRLASVF

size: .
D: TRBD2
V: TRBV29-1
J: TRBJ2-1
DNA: TGCAGCGTGGGACTAGCGGGGGAGTACAATGAGCAGTTCTTC
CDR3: CSVGLAGEYNEQFF

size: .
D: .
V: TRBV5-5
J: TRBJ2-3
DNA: TGTGCCAGCAGCTTGGCCGGAGAAGATACGCAGTATTTT
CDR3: CASSLAGEDTQYF

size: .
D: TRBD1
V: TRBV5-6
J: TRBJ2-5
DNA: TGTGCCAGCAGCCCGTCGTGGACAGGCCTCCAAGAGACCCAGTACTTC
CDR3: CASSPSWTGLQETQYF

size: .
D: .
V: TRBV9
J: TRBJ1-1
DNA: TGTGCCAGCAGCGGAACGACGGGCCTCGCCACTGAAGCTTTCTTT
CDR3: CASSGTTGLATEAFF

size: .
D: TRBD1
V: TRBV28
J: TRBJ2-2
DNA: TGTGCCAGCAGTTCTAAAGGGGGTGGACAGGACACCGGGGAGCTGTTTTTT
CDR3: CASSSKGGGQDTGELFF

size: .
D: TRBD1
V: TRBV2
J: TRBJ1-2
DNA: TGTGCCAGCAGTGATAGGGGGACAGGCTCAGGCGGCTACACCTTC
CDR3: CASSDRGTGSGGYTF

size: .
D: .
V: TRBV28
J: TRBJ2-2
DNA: TGTGCCAGCACTGCGAACACCGGGGAGCTGTTTTTT
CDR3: CASTANTGELFF

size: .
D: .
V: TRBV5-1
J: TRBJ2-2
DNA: TGCGCCAGCAGCCCCCGGCAGGGGCTCACCGGGGAGCTGTTTTTT
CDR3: CASSPRQGLTGELFF

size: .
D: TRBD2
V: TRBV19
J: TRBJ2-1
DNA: TGTGCCAGTAGTATTGAGGGAGCGGGAGGGATTCGGAATGAGCAGTTCTTC
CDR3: CASSIEGAGGIRNEQFF

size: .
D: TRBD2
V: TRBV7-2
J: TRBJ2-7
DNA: TGTGCCAGCAGCTTAGAAGGCGGGAGGCCCAGGGAGCAGTACTTC
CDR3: CASSLEGGRPREQYF

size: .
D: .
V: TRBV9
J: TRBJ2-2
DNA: TGTGCCAGCAGCGTCGAGGGGAGCGACACCGGGGAGCTGTTTTTT
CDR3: CASSVEGSDTGELFF

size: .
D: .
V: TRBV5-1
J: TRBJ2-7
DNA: TGCGCCAGCAGCCCTGAGGTTGGGGCAACCTACGAGCAGTACTTC
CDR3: CASSPEVGATYEQYF

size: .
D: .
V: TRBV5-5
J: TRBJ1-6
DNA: TGTGCCAGCAGCTTGCTATTATGGAATGGTTCACCCCTCCACTTT
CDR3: CASSLLLWNGSPLHF

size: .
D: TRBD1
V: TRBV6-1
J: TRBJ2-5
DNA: TGTGCCAGCAGTAGGACAGGGCGAGAGACCCAGTACTTC
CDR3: CASSRTGRETQYF